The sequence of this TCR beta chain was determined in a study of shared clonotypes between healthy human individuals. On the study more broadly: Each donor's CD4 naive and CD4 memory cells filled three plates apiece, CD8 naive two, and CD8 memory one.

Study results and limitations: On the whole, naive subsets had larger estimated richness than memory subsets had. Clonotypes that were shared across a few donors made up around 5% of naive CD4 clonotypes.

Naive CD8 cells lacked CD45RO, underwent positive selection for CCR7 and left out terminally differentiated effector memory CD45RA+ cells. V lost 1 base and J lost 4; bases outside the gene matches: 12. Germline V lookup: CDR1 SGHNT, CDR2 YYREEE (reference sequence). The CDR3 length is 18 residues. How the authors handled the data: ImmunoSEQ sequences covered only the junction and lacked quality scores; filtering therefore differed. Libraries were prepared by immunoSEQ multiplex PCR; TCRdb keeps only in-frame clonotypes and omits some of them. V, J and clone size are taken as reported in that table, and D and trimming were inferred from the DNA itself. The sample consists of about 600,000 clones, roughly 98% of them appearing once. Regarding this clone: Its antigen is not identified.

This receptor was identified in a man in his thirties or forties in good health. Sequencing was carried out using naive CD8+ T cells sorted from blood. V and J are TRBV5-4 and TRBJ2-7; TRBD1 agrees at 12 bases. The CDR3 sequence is CASSLRRHGTGGAYEQYF. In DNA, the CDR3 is TGTGCCAGCAGCTTGAGGCGTCACGGGACAGGGGGCGCTTACGAGCAGTACTTC.